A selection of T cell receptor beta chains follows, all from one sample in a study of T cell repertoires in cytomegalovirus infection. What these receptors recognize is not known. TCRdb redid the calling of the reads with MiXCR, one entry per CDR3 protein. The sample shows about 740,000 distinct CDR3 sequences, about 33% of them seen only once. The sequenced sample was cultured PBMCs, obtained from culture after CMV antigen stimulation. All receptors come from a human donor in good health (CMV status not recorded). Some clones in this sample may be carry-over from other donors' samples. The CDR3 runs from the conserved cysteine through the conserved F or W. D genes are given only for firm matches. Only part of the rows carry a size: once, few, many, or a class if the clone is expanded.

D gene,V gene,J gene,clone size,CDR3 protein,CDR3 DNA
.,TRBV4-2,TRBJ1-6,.,CASSQVTGQSPLHF,TGTGCCAGCAGCCAAGTCACAGGGCAATCACCCCTCCACTTT
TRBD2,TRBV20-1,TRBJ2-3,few,CSFKRGLSTDTQYF,TGCAGTTTCAAGCGGGGCCTAAGCACAGATACGCAGTATTTT
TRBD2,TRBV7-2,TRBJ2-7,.,CASSPSGLSSSYEQYF,TGTGCCAGCAGCCCTAGCGGCCTAAGTAGCTCCTACGAGCAGTACTTC
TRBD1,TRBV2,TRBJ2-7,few,CASSAGQGVSYEQYF,TGTGCCAGCAGTGCTGGACAGGGGGTCTCCTACGAGCAGTACTTC
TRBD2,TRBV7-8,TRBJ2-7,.,CASSSTPWTSGGNEQYF,TGTGCCAGCAGCTCCACGCCCTGGACTAGCGGGGGAAATGAGCAGTACTTC
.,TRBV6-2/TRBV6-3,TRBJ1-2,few,CATQDSAPYGYTF,TGTGCCACCCAGGACTCGGCGCCCTATGGCTACACCTTC
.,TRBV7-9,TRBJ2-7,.,CASSSEGYEQYF,TGTGCCAGCAGCTCCGAAGGTTACGAGCAGTACTTC
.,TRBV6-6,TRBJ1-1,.,CASSYSRRGEAFF,TGTGCCAGCAGTTACTCACGGCGGGGGGAAGCTTTCTTT
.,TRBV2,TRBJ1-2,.,CASSTGTRNGYTF,TGTGCCAGCAGTACCGGGACAAGGAATGGCTACACCTTC
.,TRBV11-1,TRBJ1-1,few,CPQQRQVMNTEAFF,TGTCCACAGCAAAGGCAGGTCATGAACACTGAAGCTTTCTTT
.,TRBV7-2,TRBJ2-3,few,CASSFAAGITDTQYF,TGTGCCAGCAGCTTCGCGGCGGGCATTACAGATACGCAGTATTTT
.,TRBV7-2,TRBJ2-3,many,CASRDSPTDTQYF,TGTGCCTCCCGGGACTCACCCACAGATACGCAGTATTTT
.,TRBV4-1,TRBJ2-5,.,CASSHANQETQYF,TGCGCCAGCAGCCACGCCAATCAAGAGACCCAGTACTTC
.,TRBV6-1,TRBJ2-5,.,CASSEGASLQTQYF,TGTGCCAGCAGTGAAGGGGCTAGTCTGCAGACCCAGTACTTC
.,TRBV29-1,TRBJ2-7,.,CSVSGSLYEQYF,TGCAGCGTTTCCGGGTCCCTCTACGAGCAGTACTTC
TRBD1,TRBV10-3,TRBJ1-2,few,CATDATGGSGYTF,TGTGCCACCGACGCGACAGGGGGCTCTGGCTACACCTTC
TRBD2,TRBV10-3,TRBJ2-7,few,CAISESNLAATGYYEQYF,TGTGCCATCAGTGAGTCGAACCTAGCGGCGACGGGCTACTACGAGCAGTACTTC
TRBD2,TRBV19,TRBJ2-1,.,CASSRGTSGPVSYNEQFF,TGTGCCAGTAGTAGGGGGACTAGCGGCCCTGTCTCATACAATGAGCAGTTCTTC
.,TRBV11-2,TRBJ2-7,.,CASSVRQVTYEQYF,TGTGCCAGCAGCGTAAGACAGGTTACCTACGAGCAGTACTTC
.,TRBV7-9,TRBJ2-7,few,CASTPPQLAYEQYF,TGTGCCAGCACCCCACCCCAACTAGCCTACGAGCAGTACTTC
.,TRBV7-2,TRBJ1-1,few,CASSDLGGYNTEAFF,TGTGCCAGCAGCGATTTGGGAGGGTACAACACTGAAGCTTTCTTT
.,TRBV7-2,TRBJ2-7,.,CASSPRTGYSEQYF,TGTGCCAGCAGCCCGCGCACAGGGTACAGCGAGCAGTACTTC
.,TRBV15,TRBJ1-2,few,CATSRDLSNYGYTF,TGTGCCACCAGCAGAGATCTCTCTAACTATGGCTACACCTTC
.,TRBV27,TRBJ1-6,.,CASSPYPTANSPLHF,TGTGCCAGCAGTCCATACCCGACAGCTAATTCACCCCTCCACTTT
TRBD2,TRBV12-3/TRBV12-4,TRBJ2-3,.,CASSPGGVRDTQYF,TGTGCCAGCAGTCCTGGGGGGGTTCGTGATACGCAGTATTTT
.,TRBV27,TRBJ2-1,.,CASRLGHLNEQFF,TGTGCCAGCAGGCTGGGACACCTCAATGAGCAGTTCTTC
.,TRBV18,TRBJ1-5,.,CASSPGENSNQPQHF,TGTGCCAGCTCACCCGGAGAGAATAGCAATCAGCCCCAGCATTTT
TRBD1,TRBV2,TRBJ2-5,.,CASSKQGAQETQYF,TGTGCCAGCAGCAAACAGGGGGCACAAGAGACCCAGTACTTC
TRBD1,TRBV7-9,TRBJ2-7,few,CASSGTGNHEQYF,TGTGCCAGCTCCGGGACAGGGAACCACGAGCAGTACTTC
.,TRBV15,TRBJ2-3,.,CATSRGGGGPDTQYF,TGTGCCACCAGCAGAGGAGGCGGGGGCCCAGATACGCAGTATTTT
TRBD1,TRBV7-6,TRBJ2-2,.,CASSWDREDTGELFF,TGTGCCAGCAGCTGGGACAGGGAGGACACCGGGGAGCTGTTTTTT
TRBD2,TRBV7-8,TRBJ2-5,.,CASSLGRIAGDQETQYF,TGTGCCAGCAGCTTAGGTCGAATAGCGGGAGACCAAGAGACCCAGTACTTC
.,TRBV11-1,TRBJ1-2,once,CASSSDPLDYGYTF,TGTGCCAGCAGCTCCGACCCGCTTGACTATGGCTACACCTTC
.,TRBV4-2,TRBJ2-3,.,CASSQATVGPATDTQYF,TGTGCCAGCAGCCAAGCTACAGTGGGGCCCGCCACAGATACGCAGTATTTT
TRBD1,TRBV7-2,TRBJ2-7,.,CASSPDRGRGEQYF,TGTGCCAGCAGTCCCGACAGGGGGCGAGGCGAGCAGTACTTC